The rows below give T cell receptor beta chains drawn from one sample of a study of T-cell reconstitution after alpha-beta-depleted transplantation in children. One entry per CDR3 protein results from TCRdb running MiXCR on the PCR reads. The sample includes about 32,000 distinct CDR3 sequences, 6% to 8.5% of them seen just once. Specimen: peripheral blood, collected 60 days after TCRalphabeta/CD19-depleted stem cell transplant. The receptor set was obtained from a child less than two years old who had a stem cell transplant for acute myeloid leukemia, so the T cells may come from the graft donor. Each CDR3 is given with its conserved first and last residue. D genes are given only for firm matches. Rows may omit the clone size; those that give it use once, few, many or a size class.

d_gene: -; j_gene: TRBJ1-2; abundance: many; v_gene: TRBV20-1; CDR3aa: CSARDLWAGYGYTF; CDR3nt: TGCAGTGCTAGAGATCTTTGGGCTGGCTATGGCTACACCTTC
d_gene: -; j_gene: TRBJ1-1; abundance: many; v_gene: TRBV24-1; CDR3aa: CATSGRGGTEAFF; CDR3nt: TGTGCCACCAGCGGACGGGGTGGCACTGAAGCTTTCTTT
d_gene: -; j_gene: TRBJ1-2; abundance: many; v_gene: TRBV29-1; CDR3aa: CSVGYNYGYTF; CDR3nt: TGCAGCGTTGGGTATAACTATGGCTACACCTTC
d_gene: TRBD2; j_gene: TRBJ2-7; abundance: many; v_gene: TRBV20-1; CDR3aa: CSARSRTSGNEYEQYF; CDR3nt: TGCAGTGCTAGATCCCGGACTAGCGGGAATGAGTACGAGCAGTACTTC
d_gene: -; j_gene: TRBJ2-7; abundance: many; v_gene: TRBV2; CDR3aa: CASGGREQYF; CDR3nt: TGTGCCAGCGGGGGAAGGGAGCAGTACTTC
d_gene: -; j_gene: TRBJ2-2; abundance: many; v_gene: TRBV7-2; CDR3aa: CASSLFPGLGTTGELFF; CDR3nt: TGTGCCAGCAGCTTATTCCCCGGGCTAGGAACCACCGGGGAGCTGTTTTTT
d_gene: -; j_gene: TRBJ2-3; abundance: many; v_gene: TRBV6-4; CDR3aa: CASSRAPIGDTQYF; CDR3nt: TGTGCCAGCAGCCGGGCCCCCATAGGAGATACGCAGTATTTT
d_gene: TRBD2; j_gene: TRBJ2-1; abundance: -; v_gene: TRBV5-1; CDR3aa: CASSVIPSGEYNEQFF; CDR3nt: TGCGCCAGCAGCGTGATCCCTAGCGGGGAGTACAATGAGCAGTTCTTC
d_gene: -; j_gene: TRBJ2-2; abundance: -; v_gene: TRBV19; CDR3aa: CASSIAGENTGELFF; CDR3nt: TGTGCCAGTAGTATAGCGGGGGAGAACACCGGGGAGCTGTTTTTT
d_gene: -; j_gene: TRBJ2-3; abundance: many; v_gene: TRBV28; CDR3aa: CASTQGLLFPDTQYF; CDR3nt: TGTGCCAGCACCCAGGGCCTACTTTTCCCAGATACGCAGTATTTT
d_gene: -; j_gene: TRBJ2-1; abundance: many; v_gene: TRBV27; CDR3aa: CASSFGGSDEQFF; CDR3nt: TGTGCCAGCAGTTTCGGAGGGAGCGATGAGCAGTTCTTC
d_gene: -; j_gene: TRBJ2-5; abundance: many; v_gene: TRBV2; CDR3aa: CASHRETQYF; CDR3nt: TGTGCCAGCCACAGGGAGACCCAGTACTTC
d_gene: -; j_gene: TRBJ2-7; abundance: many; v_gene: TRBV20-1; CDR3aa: CSAPEGGVGEQYF; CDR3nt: TGCAGTGCCCCCGAGGGGGGGGTCGGCGAGCAGTACTTC
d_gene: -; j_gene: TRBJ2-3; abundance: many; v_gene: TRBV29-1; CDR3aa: CSVEVGGSGTDTQYF; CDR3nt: TGCAGCGTTGAAGTTGGGGGGTCTGGGACAGATACGCAGTATTTT
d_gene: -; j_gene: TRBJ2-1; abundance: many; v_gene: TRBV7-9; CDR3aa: CASSSEGEQFF; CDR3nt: TGTGCCAGCAGCTCCGAGGGTGAGCAGTTCTTC
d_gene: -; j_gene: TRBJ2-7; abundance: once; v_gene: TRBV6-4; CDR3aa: CASSDHRGGEQYF; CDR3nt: TGTGCCAGCAGTGACCACAGGGGGGGTGAGCAGTACTTC
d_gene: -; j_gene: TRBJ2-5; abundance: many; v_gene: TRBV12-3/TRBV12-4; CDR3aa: CASSLNHRETQYF; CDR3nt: TGTGCCAGCAGTTTAAATCATCGGGAGACCCAGTACTTC
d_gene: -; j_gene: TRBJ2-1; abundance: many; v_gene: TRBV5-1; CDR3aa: CASSLSENRVFDEQFF; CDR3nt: TGCGCCAGCAGCTTGTCGGAAAACAGGGTTTTTGATGAGCAGTTCTTC
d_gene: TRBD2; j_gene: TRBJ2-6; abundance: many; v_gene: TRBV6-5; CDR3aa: CASSSLAGLPHSGANVLTF; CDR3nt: TGTGCCAGCAGTTCACTAGCGGGGCTTCCTCATTCTGGGGCCAACGTCCTGACTTTC
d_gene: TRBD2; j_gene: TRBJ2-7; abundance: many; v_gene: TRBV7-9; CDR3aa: CASSFQGEGRVGEQYF; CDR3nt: TGTGCCAGCAGCTTCCAAGGGGAGGGCCGCGTCGGCGAGCAGTACTTC
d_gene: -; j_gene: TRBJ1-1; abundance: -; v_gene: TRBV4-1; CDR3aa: CASSQGLTTEAFF; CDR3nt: TGCGCCAGCAGCCAAGGGCTGACCACTGAAGCTTTCTTT
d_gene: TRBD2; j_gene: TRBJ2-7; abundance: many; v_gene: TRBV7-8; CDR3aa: CASSLELSGSYEQYF; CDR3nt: TGTGCCAGCAGCTTAGAGCTTAGCGGGAGTTACGAGCAGTACTTC
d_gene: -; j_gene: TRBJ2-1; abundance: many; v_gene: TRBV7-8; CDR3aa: CASTQRGASSYNEQFF; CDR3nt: TGTGCCAGCACCCAGAGGGGGGCCAGCTCCTACAATGAGCAGTTCTTC
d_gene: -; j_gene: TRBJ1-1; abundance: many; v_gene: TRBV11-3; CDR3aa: CASDGTGNTEAFF; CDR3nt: TGTGCCAGCGATGGAACAGGGAACACTGAAGCTTTCTTT
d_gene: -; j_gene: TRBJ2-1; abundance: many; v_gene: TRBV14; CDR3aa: CASSQVGAYNEQFF; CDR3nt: TGTGCCAGCAGCCAAGTCGGGGCCTACAATGAGCAGTTCTTC
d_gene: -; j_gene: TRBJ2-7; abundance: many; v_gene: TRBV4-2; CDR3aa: CASSQRGNYEQYF; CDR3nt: TGTGCCAGCAGCCAAAGGGGGAACTACGAGCAGTACTTC